The entry below gives a single T cell receptor (beta chain) sequence along with its context. Profiled with immunoSEQ multiplex PCR; TCRdb holds only in-frame clones, not every one. Of approximately 280,000 clones listed, 89% are singletons. Germline CDR1 MNHEY, CDR2 SVGAGI. The CDR3 has 16 amino acids. V lost 2 bases, J lost 9 bases, and 8 bases stayed unmatched. These data are taken from a study of blood T cell repertoires in COVID-19. The wider study: Donors in the United States, Italy and Spain gave samples during acute or convalescent COVID-19. From T cells, B-cell-depleted T cells, or PBMCs came the material, which was cDNA or gDNA.

Sequenced sample: peripheral blood. This receptor was taken from a woman in her sixties or seventies with acute or convalescent COVID-19. The chain joins TRBV6-5 to TRBJ1-6, with 9 bases fitting TRBD1. CDR3 nucleotide sequence: TGTGCCAGCAGTTACCACGTTGGGACAGGGAGTTCACCCCTCCACTTT. This gives the protein CASSYHVGTGSSPLHF.